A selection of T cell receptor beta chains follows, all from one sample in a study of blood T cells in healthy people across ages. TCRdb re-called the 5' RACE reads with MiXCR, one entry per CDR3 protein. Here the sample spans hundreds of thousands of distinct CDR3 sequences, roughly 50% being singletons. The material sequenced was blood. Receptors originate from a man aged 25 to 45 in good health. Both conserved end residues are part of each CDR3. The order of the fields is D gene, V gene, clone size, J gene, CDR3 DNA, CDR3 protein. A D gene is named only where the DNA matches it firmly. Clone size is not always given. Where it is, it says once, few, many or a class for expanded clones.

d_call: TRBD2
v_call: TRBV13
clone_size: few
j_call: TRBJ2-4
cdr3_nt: TGTGCCAGCAGCCCCGGCGGGAGAGCCAAAAACATTCAGTACTTC
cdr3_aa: CASSPGGRAKNIQYF

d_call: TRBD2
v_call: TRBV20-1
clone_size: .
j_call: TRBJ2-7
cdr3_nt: TGCAGTGCTAGAGACTCCCGGACTAGCGGGCGCACCTACGAGCAGTACTTC
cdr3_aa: CSARDSRTSGRTYEQYF

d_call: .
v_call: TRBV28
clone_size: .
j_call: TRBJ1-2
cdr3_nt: TGTGCCAGCGGGGAGTTGAACTATGGCTACACCTTC
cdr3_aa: CASGELNYGYTF

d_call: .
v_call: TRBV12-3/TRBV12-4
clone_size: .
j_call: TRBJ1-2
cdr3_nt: TGTGCCAGCAGATCCGGGGGGAATGGCTACACCTTC
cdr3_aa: CASRSGGNGYTF

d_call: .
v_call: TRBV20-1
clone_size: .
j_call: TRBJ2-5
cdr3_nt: TGCAGTGCTCCCCCTAAGGGTATAGAGACCCAGTACTTC
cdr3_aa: CSAPPKGIETQYF

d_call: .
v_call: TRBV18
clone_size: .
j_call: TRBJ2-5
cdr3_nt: TGTGCCAGCTCTCAAAACTCGCAGAAGGAGACCCAGTACTTC
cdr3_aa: CASSQNSQKETQYF

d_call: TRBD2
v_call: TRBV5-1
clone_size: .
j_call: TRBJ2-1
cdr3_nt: TGCGCCAGCAGCTTGGGTCTAGCGGGAGGGTCGGTCTACAATGAGCAGTTCTTC
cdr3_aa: CASSLGLAGGSVYNEQFF

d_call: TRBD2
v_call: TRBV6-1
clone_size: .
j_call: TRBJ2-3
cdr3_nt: TGTGCCAGCAGTCCTCCCAATAGCGGGGGGACTAGCACAGATACGCAGTATTTT
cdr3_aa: CASSPPNSGGTSTDTQYF

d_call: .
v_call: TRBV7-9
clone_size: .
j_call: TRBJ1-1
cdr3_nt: TGTGCCAGCAGCTCCGGGGGTCCTGAAGCTTTCTTT
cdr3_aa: CASSSGGPEAFF

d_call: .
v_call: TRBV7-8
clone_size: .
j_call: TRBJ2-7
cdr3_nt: TGTGCCAGCAGCCCCCTTCGGCTAACGATTAACTACGAGCAGTACTTC
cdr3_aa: CASSPLRLTINYEQYF

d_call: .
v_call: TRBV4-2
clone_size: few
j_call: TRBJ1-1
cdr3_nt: TGTGCCAGCAGACTACGGTTGTTGAACACTGAAGCTTTCTTT
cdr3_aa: CASRLRLLNTEAFF

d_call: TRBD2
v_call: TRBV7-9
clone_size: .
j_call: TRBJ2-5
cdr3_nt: TGTGCCAGCAGCGTTAGCGGGGGTGAGACCCAGTACTTC
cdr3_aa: CASSVSGGETQYF

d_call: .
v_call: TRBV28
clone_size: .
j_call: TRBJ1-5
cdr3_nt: TGTGCCAGCAGTCAGGGATTTCAGCCCCAGCATTTT
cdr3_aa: CASSQGFQPQHF

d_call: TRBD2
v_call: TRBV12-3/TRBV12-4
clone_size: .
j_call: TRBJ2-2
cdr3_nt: TGTGCCAGCAGTGGGCGCGGGGAGGGCGGGGAGCTGTTTTTT
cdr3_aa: CASSGRGEGGELFF

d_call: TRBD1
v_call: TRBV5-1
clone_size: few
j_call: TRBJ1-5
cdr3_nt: TGCGCCAGCAGCCAAACAGGGGGCGGTCAGCCCCAGCATTTT
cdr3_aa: CASSQTGGGQPQHF

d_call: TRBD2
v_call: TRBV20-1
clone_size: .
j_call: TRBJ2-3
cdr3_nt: TGCAGTGCTACGTCAGCGGGGACTAGCACAGATACGCGGTATTTT
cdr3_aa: CSATSAGTSTDTRYF

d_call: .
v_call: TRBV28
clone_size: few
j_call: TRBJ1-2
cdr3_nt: TGTGCCAGCAGTCCAGGGGTCGGGTATGGCTACACCTTC
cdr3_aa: CASSPGVGYGYTF

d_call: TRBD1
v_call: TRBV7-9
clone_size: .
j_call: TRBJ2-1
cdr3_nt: TGTGCCAGCAGCTTTCCCGACAGGGGCGAGTTCTTC
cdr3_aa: CASSFPDRGEFF

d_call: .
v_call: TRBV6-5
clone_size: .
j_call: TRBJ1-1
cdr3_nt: TGTGCCAGCAGACGCGGCCCCCTTGAAGCTTTCTTT
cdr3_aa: CASRRGPLEAFF

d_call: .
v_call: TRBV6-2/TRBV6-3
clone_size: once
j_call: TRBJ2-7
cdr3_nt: TGTGCCAGCAGGCCAATGAACTCCTGCGAGCAGTACTTC
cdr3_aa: CASRPMNSCEQYF

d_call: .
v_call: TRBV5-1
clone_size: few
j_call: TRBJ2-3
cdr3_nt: TGCGCCAGCAGCTTCGACAGTCCCACAGATACGCAGTATTTT
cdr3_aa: CASSFDSPTDTQYF

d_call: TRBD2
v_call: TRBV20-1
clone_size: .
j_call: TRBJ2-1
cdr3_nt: TGCAGTGCTAGAGCGCCGGGACTAACCTCCTACAATGAGCAGTTCTTC
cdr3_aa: CSARAPGLTSYNEQFF

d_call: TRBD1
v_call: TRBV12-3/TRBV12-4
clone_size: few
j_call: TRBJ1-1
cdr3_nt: TGTGCCAGCAGTTTCGGTGGACAGGGACTGTCTGAAGCTTTCTTT
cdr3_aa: CASSFGGQGLSEAFF

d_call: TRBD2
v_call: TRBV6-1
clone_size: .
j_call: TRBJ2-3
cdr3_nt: TGTGCCAGCCGGGAGGATGGCTCAGATACGCAGTATTTT
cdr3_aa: CASREDGSDTQYF

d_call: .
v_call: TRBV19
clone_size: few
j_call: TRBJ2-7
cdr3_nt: TGTGCCAGTAGTCCTCCAGGGGCATCTCCCTACGAGCAGTACTTC
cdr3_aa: CASSPPGASPYEQYF

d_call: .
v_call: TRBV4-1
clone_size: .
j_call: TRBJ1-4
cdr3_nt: TGCGCCAGCAGCTTCTGGGGCTCAACTAATGAAAAACTGTTTTTT
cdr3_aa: CASSFWGSTNEKLFF

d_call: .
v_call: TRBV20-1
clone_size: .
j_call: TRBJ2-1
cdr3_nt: TGCAGTGCCCCTCCCCCGGGACTGAGGAATGAGCAGTTCTTC
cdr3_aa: CSAPPPGLRNEQFF

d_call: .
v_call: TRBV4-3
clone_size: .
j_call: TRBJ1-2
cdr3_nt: TGCGCCAGCAGCCCAGTGGGGGGCAGGCCTGGCTACACCTTC
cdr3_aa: CASSPVGGRPGYTF

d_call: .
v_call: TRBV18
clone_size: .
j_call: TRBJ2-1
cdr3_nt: TGTGCCAGCACACCTTTTTCGATCGGGGGAGGATATGAGCAGTTCTTC
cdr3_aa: CASTPFSIGGGYEQFF

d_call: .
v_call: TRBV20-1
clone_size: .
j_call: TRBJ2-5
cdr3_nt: TGCAGCGCGGAGGGGGAATACAATGAGCAGTACTTC
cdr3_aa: CSAEGEYNEQYF

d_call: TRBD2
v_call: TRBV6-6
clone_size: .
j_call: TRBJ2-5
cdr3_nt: TGTGCCAGCAGACGACTAGCGGGGGTGCAAGAGACCCAGTACTTC
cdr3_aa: CASRRLAGVQETQYF

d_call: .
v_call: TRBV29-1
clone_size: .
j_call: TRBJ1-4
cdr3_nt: TGCAGCGCTTCTCGGGGAGAAAAACTGTTTTTT
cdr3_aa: CSASRGEKLFF

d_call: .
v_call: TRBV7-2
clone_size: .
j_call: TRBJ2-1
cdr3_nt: TGTGCCAGCAGCATAGCAGGGGAGCAGTTCTTC
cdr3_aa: CASSIAGEQFF

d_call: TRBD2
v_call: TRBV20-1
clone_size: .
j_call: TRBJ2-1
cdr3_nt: TGCAGTGGGGCTGCGGGAGGCCCTACCTGGGCGCGGTTCTTC
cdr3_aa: CSGAAGGPTWARFF

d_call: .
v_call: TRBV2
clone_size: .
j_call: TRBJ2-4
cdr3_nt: TGTGCCAGCAGTGAGTCCGGCGGGCCTAATGCGAACATTCAGTACTTC
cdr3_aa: CASSESGGPNANIQYF

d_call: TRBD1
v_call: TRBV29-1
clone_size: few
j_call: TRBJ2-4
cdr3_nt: TGCAGCGTTGCACCCCGGACAGGGGGAAACATTCAGTACTTC
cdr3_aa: CSVAPRTGGNIQYF

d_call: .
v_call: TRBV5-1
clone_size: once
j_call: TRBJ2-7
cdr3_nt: TGCGCCAGCAGCTTGCGAGGGATGGGGTTCTACGAGCAGTACTTC
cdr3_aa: CASSLRGMGFYEQYF

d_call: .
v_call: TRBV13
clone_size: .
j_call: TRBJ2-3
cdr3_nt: TGTGCCAGCAGTCATTGGGCAGATACGCAGTATTTT
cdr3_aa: CASSHWADTQYF

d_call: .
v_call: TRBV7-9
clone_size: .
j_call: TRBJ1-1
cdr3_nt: TGTGCCAGCAGCCGGACCGGGGGAGCTTTCTTT
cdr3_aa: CASSRTGGAFF

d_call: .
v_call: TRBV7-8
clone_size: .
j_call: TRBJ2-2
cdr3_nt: TGTGCCAGCACATCTGGTCGGACAGCGAACACCGGGGAGCTGTTTTTT
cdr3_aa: CASTSGRTANTGELFF

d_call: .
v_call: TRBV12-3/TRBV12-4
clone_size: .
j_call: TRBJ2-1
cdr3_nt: TGTGCCAGCAGTTCCTCGGGAAGGGATCTTTGGGATGAGCAGTTCTTC
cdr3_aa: CASSSSGRDLWDEQFF